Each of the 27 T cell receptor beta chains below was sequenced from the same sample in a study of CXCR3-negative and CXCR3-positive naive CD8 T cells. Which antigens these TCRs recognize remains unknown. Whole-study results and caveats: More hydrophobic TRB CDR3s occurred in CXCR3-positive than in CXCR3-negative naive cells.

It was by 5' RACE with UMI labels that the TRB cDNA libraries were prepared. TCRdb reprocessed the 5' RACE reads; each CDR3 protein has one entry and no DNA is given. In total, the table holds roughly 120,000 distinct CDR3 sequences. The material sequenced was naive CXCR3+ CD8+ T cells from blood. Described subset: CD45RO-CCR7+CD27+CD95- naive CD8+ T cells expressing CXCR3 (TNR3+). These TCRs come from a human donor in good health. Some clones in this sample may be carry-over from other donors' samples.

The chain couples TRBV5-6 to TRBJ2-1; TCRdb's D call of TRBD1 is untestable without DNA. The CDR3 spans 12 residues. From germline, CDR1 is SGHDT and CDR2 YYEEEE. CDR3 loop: CASSSDSNEQFF.

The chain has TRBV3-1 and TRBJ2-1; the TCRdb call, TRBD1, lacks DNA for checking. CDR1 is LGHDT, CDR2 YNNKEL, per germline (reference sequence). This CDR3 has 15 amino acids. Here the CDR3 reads CASSQGGRSYNEQFF.

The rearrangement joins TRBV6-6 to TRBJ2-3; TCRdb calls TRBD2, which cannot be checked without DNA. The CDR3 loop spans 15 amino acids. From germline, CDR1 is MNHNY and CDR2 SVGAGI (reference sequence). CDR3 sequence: CASGLGSGSTDTQYF.

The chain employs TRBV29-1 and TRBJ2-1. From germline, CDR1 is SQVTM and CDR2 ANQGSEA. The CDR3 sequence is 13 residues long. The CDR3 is CSVEDLQDNEQFF.

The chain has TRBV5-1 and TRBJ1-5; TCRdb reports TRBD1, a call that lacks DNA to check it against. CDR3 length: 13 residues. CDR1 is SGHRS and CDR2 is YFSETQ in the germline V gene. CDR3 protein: CASSLGTHQPQHF.

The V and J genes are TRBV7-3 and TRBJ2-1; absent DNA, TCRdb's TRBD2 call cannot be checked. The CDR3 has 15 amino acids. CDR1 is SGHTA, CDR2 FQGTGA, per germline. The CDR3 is CASSSTPSSYNEQFF.

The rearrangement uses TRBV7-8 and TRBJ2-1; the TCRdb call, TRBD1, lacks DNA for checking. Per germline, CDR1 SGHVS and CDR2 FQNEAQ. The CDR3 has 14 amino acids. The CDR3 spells CASSPGGTEVDGFF.

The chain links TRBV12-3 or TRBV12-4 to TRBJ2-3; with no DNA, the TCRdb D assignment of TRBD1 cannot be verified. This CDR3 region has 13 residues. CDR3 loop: CASSPPLGDTQYF.

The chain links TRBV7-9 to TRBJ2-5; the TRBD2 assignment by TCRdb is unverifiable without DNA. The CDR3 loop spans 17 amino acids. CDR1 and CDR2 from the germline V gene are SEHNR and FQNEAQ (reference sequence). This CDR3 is CASSLVPGLARLETQYF.

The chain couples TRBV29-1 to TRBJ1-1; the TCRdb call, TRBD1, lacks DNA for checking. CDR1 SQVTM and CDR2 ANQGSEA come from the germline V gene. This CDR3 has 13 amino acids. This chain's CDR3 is CSAFGGASTEAFF.

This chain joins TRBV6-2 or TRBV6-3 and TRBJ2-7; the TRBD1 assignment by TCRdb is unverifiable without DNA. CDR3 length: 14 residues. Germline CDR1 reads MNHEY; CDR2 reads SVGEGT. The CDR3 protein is CASSYLGQTYEQYF.

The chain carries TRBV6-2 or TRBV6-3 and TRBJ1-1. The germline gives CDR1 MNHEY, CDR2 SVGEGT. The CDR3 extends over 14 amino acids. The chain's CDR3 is CASSYSALNTEAFF.

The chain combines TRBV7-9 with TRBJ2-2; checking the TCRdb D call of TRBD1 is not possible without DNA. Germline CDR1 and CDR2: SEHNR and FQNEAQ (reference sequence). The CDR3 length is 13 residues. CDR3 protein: CAGGDRTTGELFF.

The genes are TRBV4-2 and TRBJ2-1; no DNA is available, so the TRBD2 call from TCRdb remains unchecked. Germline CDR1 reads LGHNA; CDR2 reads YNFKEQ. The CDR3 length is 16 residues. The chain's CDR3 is CASSQDRAAGGNEQFF.

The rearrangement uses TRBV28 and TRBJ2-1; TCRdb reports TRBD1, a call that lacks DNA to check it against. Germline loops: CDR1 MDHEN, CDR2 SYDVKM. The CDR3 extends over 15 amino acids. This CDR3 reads CASRIDLGRDNEQFF.

CDR3 loop: CSVEYPGDEQFF. The genes are TRBV29-1 and TRBJ2-1; TCRdb lists TRBD1, though no DNA is available to test this call. The CDR3 has 12 residues. CDR1 SQVTM and CDR2 ANQGSEA come from the germline V gene.

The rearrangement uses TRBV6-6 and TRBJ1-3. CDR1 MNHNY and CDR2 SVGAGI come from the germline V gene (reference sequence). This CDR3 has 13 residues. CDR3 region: CASWEAAGNTIYF.

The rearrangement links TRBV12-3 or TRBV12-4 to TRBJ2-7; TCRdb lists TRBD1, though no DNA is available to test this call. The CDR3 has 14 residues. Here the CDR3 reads CASSQQGSGYEQYF.

CDR3 residues: CASSQGTSGHYNEQFF. The chain uses TRBV4-1 and TRBJ2-1; TCRdb indicates TRBD2, and absent DNA this call remains unverified. Germline CDR1 reads MGHRA; CDR2 reads YSYEKL. This CDR3 has 16 amino acids.

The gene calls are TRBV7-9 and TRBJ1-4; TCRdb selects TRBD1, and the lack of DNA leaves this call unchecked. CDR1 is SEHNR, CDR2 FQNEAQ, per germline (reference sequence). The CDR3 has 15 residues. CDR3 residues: CASSSRRDTHEKLFF.

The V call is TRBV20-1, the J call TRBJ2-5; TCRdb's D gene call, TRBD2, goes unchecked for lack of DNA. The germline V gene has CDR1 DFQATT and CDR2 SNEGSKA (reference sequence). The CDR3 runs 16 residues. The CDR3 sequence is CSARVWTSGNQETQYF.

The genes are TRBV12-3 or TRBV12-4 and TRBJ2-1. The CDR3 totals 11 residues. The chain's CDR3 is CASQSYNEQFF.

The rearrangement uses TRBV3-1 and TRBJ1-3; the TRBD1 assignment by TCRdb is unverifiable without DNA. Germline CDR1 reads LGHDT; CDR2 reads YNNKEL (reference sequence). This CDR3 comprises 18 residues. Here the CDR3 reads CASSKTVDRGFSGNTIYF.

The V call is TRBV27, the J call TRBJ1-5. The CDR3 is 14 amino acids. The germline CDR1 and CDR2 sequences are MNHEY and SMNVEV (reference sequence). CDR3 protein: CASTSGLGNQPQHF.

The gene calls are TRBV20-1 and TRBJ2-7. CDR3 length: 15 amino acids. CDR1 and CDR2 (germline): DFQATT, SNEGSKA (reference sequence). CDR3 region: CSARDFAGGPYEQYF.

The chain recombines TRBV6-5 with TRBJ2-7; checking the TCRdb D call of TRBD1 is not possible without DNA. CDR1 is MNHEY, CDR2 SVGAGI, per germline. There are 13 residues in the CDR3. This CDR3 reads CASSYGSGYEQYF.

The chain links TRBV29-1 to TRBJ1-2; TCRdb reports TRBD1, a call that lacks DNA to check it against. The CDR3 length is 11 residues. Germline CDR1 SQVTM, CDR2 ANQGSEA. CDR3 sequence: CSVPTGGWNTF. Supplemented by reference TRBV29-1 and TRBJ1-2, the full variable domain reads SAVISQKPSRDICQRGTSLTIQCQVDSQVTMMFWYRQQPGQSLTLIATANQGSEATYESGFVIDKFPISRPNLTFSTLTVSNMSPEDSSIYLCSVPTGGWNTFGSGTRLTVV.